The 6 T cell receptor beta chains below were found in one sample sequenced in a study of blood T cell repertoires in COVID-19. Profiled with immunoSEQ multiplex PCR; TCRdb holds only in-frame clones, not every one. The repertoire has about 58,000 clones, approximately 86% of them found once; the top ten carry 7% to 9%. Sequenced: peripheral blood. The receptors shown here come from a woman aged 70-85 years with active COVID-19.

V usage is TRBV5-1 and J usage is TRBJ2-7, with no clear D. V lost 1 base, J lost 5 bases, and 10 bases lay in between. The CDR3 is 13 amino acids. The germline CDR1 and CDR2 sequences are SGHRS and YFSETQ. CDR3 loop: CASSLISGDEQYF. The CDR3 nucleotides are TGCGCCAGCAGCTTGATTTCGGGTGACGAGCAGTACTTC. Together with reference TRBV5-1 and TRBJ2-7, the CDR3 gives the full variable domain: KAGVTQTPRYLIKTRGQQVTLSCSPISGHRSVSWYQQTPGQGLQFLFEYFSETQRNKGNFPGRFSGRQFSNSRSEMNVSTLELGDSALYLCASSLISGDEQYFGPGTRLTVT.

The CDR3 loop is CASSPGTGSMDTIYF. CDR3 DNA: TGTGCCAGCAGCCCGGGGACAGGGTCAATGGACACCATATATTTT. This sequence joins TRBV6-6 and TRBJ1-3; 9 nucleotides line up with TRBD1. The CDR3 extends over 15 amino acids. The trim removed 6 bases at V and 8 bases at J, leaving 11 bases unmatched. Germline CDR1 and CDR2: MNHNY and SVGAGI (reference sequence).

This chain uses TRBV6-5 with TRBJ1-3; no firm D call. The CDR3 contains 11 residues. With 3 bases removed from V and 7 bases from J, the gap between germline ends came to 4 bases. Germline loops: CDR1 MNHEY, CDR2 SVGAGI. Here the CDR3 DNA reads TGTGCCAGCAGTTATCGGAACACCATATATTTT. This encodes CASSYRNTIYF.

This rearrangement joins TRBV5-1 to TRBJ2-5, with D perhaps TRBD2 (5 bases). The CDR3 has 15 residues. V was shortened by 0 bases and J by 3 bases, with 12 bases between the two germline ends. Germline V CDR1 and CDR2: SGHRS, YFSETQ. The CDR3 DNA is TGCGCCAGCAGCTTGGTGATTAGCGCAAAAGAGACCCAGTACTTC. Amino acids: CASSLVISAKETQYF. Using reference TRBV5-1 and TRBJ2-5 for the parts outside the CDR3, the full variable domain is KAGVTQTPRYLIKTRGQQVTLSCSPISGHRSVSWYQQTPGQGLQFLFEYFSETQRNKGNFPGRFSGRQFSNSRSEMNVSTLELGDSALYLCASSLVISAKETQYFGPGTRLLVL.

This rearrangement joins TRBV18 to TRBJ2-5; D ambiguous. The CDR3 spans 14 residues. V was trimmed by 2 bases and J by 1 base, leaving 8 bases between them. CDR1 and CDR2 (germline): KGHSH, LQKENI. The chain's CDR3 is CASSPLTVQETQYF. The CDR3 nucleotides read TGTGCCAGCTCACCATTAACAGTCCAAGAGACCCAGTACTTC.

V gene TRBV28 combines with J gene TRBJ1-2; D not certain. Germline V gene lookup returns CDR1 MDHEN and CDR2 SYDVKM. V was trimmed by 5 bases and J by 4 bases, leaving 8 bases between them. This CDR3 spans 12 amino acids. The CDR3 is CASSVAVYGYTF. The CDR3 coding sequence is TGTGCCAGCAGTGTAGCTGTCTATGGCTACACCTTC.